These T cell receptor beta chains were read from a single sample in a study of PD-1 blockade in classical Hodgkin lymphoma. The table came from immunoSEQ multiplex PCR; TCRdb's copy has only in-frame clones and leaves some out. The table has 20,000 to 25,000 clones, more than 60% seen once. The input for sequencing was peripheral blood mononuclear cells (PBMCs), taken before the second cycle of nivolumab. The source is a human donor with classical Hodgkin lymphoma. The CDR3 runs from the conserved cysteine through the conserved F or W. The order of the fields is V gene, J gene, clone size, D gene, CDR3 protein, CDR3 DNA. A D gene is named only where the DNA matches it firmly. Size tells how often a clone was seen (once, few, many) or the class of an expanded clone, and some rows leave it out.

TRBV30	TRBJ1-3	.	.	CAWSTGPGNTIYF	TGTGCCTGGAGTACGGGACCTGGAAACACCATATATTTT
TRBV19	TRBJ2-7	.	TRBD1	CATKTGDSNYEQYF	TGTGCCACCAAAACCGGGGACAGCAACTACGAGCAGTACTTC
TRBV15	TRBJ2-7	.	TRBD1	CATSRDEQGEQYF	TGTGCCACCAGCAGAGATGAACAGGGGGAGCAGTACTTC
TRBV7-3	TRBJ2-5	.	TRBD2	CASSLDGRGGTQYF	TGTGCCAGCAGCTTAGACGGGAGGGGAGGGACCCAGTACTTC
TRBV15	TRBJ1-3	.	.	CATSRGLGTGISGNTIYF	TGTGCCACCAGCAGAGGGTTGGGGACCGGGATCTCTGGAAACACCATATATTTT
TRBV6-1	TRBJ2-7	once	.	CASSEGSPIYEQYF	TGTGCCAGCAGTGAAGGATCACCGATCTACGAGCAGTACTTC
TRBV11-1	TRBJ2-7	.	TRBD1	CASSRDRITEQYF	TGTGCCAGCAGCCGGGACAGAATTACCGAGCAGTACTTC
TRBV5-6	TRBJ2-4	few	.	CASSLRGYPSSF	TGTGCCAGCAGCTTGCGAGGCTACCCTTCGAGCTTC
TRBV4-1	TRBJ2-2	few	TRBD2	CASSLDTKAGGRVGELFF	TGCGCCAGCAGCCTCGACACCAAAGCGGGGGGCCGGGTCGGGGAGCTGTTTTTT
TRBV4-1	TRBJ2-7	once	.	CASSQVGGYEQYF	TGCGCCAGCAGCCAAGTAGGGGGTTACGAGCAGTACTTC
TRBV5-1	TRBJ1-1	.	.	CASSLEVRGSTEAFF	TGCGCCAGCAGCTTGGAAGTCAGGGGAAGTACTGAAGCTTTCTTT
TRBV19	TRBJ1-3	few	.	CASSITGSRGNTIYF	TGTGCCAGTAGTATAACAGGGTCGCGGGGAAACACCATATATTTT
TRBV5-6	TRBJ1-5	.	.	CASSHLGNHSLQPQHF	TGTGCCAGCAGCCACTTGGGGAATCACTCCCTTCAGCCCCAGCATTTT
TRBV7-7	TRBJ2-7	.	TRBD2	CASSLAAGVNYEQYF	TGTGCCAGCAGCTTAGCAGCGGGGGTCAACTACGAGCAGTACTTC
TRBV6-5	TRBJ2-3	.	.	CASSPQDSDTQYF	TGTGCCAGCAGTCCCCAGGATTCAGATACGCAGTATTTT
TRBV6-6	TRBJ2-1	.	.	CASSFRPPPNEQFF	TGTGCCAGCAGTTTTCGTCCCCCCCCCAATGAGCAGTTCTTC
TRBV4-1	TRBJ2-3	.	.	CASSQVTGTQYF	TGCGCCAGCAGCCAAGTTACAGGTACGCAGTATTTT
TRBV7-6	TRBJ2-1	.	.	CASSVGDEQFF	TGTGCCAGCAGCGTTGGCGATGAGCAGTTCTTC
TRBV7-3	TRBJ2-1	medium-sized	TRBD2	CASSPSGTNNEQFF	TGTGCCAGCAGTCCCTCAGGGACTAACAATGAGCAGTTCTTC
TRBV11-2	TRBJ2-3	few	.	CASSRQVDTQYF	TGTGCCAGCAGCCGACAGGTAGATACGCAGTATTTT
TRBV6-5	TRBJ2-7	.	TRBD2	CASSWTSGLSSYEQYF	TGTGCCAGCAGTTGGACTAGCGGCTTGAGCTCCTACGAGCAGTACTTC
TRBV7-8	TRBJ1-4	large	.	CASSLSGEKLFF	TGTGCCAGCAGCTTGTCGGGGGAAAAACTGTTTTTT
TRBV21-1	TRBJ1-1	.	.	CASSTLTGYQVGAFF	TGTGCCAGCAGCACCCTTACAGGTTATCAGGTTGGAGCTTTCTTT
TRBV29-1	TRBJ2-4	.	.	CSAENQNIQYF	TGCAGCGCTGAAAACCAAAACATTCAGTACTTC
TRBV2	TRBJ2-5	.	TRBD1	CASKAGGQETQYF	TGTGCCAGCAAGGCAGGGGGTCAAGAGACCCAGTACTTC
TRBV10-2	TRBJ2-7	.	TRBD2	CASSKGTSGSFYYEQYF	TGCGCCAGCAGCAAAGGGACTAGCGGGTCCTTCTACTACGAGCAGTACTTC
TRBV19	TRBJ2-7	.	TRBD1	CASGTPRQGVYEQYF	TGTGCCAGTGGGACCCCTAGACAGGGCGTCTACGAGCAGTACTTC
TRBV27	TRBJ2-7	few	.	CASRGRVGEQYF	TGTGCCAGCAGGGGCAGGGTGGGCGAGCAGTACTTC
TRBV5-1	TRBJ1-1	.	.	CASSLSAANTEAFF	TGCGCCAGCAGCTTGTCGGCGGCGAACACTGAAGCTTTCTTT
TRBV27	TRBJ2-7	.	TRBD1	CASSFGTGVVEQYF	TGTGCCAGCAGTTTTGGGACAGGGGTTGTCGAGCAGTACTTC
TRBV7-3	TRBJ2-1	medium-sized	.	CASSLVALANEQFF	TGTGCCAGCAGCTTGGTGGCTTTGGCCAATGAGCAGTTCTTC
TRBV5-1	TRBJ2-5	once	.	CASSSQQGYETQYF	TGCGCCAGCAGCTCGCAACAGGGATACGAGACCCAGTACTTC
TRBV9	TRBJ1-2	once	TRBD1	CASSERGTGYGYTF	TGTGCCAGCAGCGAGAGGGGGACAGGCTATGGCTACACCTTC
TRBV15	TRBJ1-1	.	.	CATSRQGLLNTEAFF	TGTGCCACCAGCAGGCAAGGACTGCTGAACACTGAAGCTTTCTTT
TRBV4-1	TRBJ2-1	.	.	CASSPLGAMKQFF	TGCGCCAGCAGCCCACTGGGGGCAATGAAGCAGTTCTTC
TRBV5-4	TRBJ2-7	.	TRBD1	CASSLQRQGAREQYF	TGTGCCAGCAGCTTGCAAAGACAGGGGGCTCGGGAGCAGTACTTC
TRBV27	TRBJ1-1	.	.	CASRLVGSFTEAFF	TGTGCCAGCAGGTTAGTTGGGAGTTTCACTGAAGCTTTCTTT
TRBV6-5	TRBJ1-2	.	TRBD1	CASSTGEVRGYTF	TGTGCCAGCAGTACAGGGGAGGTGAGAGGCTACACCTTC
TRBV20-1	TRBJ1-1	.	.	CSVGIGIEAFF	TGCAGTGTCGGGATCGGTATTGAAGCTTTCTTT
TRBV5-1	TRBJ2-1	.	TRBD2	CASSPGTSNTRSYNEQFF	TGCGCCAGCAGCCCGGGGACTAGCAATACACGCTCCTACAATGAGCAGTTCTTC
TRBV6-1	TRBJ2-3	.	TRBD1	CASDTGATDTQYF	TGTGCCAGCGACACAGGGGCCACAGATACGCAGTATTTT
TRBV28	TRBJ1-1	.	.	CASSLAPGAGSTEAFF	TGTGCCAGCAGTTTGGCACCAGGGGCGGGATCCACTGAAGCTTTCTTT
TRBV7-9	TRBJ2-3	once	.	CASSSQLTDTQYF	TGTGCCAGCAGCTCCCAACTCACAGATACGCAGTATTTT
TRBV18	TRBJ1-1	.	.	CASSQRQNTEAFF	TGTGCCAGCTCACAGAGACAGAACACTGAAGCTTTCTTT
TRBV18	TRBJ1-2	.	.	CASSPFGASNYGYTF	TGTGCCAGCTCACCATTTGGGGCTTCTAACTATGGCTACACCTTC
TRBV6-6	TRBJ1-2	once	.	CASTKVESYGYTF	TGTGCCAGCACCAAGGTGGAGTCCTATGGCTACACCTTC
TRBV5-1	TRBJ2-1	.	TRBD2	CASSWRLAGVSYNEQFF	TGCGCCAGCAGCTGGAGGCTAGCGGGAGTCTCGTACAATGAGCAGTTCTTC
TRBV6-5	TRBJ2-5	.	.	CASSQRETQYF	TGTGCCAGCAGTCAAAGGGAGACCCAGTACTTC
TRBV6-6	TRBJ1-5	.	TRBD1	CASSYDRASQPQHF	TGTGCCAGCAGTTACGACAGGGCTAGCCAGCCCCAGCATTTT
TRBV14	TRBJ2-3	.	TRBD2	CASSPIAGVLNTQYF	TGTGCCAGCAGCCCCATAGCGGGAGTGCTAAATACGCAGTATTTT
TRBV5-1	TRBJ2-3	.	.	CASSLGSGRTDTQYF	TGCGCCAGCAGCTTGGGATCGGGGCGCACAGATACGCAGTATTTT